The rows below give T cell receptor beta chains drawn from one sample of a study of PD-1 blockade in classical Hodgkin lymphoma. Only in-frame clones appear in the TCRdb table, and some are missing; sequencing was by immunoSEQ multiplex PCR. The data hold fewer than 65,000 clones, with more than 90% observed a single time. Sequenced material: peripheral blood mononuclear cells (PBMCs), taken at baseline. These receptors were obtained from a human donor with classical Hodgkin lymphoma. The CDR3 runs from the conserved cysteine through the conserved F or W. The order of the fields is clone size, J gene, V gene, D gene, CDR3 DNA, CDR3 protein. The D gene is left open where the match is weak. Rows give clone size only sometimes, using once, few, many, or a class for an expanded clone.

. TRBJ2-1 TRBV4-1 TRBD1 TGCGCCAGCAGCCAAAGACAGGGTTATGAGCAGTTCTTC CASSQRQGYEQFF
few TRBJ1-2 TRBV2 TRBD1 TGTGCCAGCAGAGACCCGGGGACAGACTATGGCTACACCTTC CASRDPGTDYGYTF
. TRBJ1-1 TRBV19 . TGTGCCAGTAGTGGGGTCGCCGGTTCTGAAGCTTTCTTT CASSGVAGSEAFF
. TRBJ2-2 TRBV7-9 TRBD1 TGTGCCAGCAGCTTAACCGGGACAGGGGGCGCGAACACCGGGGAGCTGTTTTTT CASSLTGTGGANTGELFF
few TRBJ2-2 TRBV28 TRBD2 TGTGCCAGCAGTCCACCCGGGGGGGGGAACGGGGAGCTGTTTTTT CASSPPGGGNGELFF
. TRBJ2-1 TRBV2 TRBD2 TGTGCCAGCGTCTCCTGGGGACTAGCGGGGGGTGGCAATGAGCAGTTCTTC CASVSWGLAGGGNEQFF
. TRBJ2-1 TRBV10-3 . TGTGCCATCAGTGATAGCCGTCAGGGTAACGATGAGCAGTTCTTC CAISDSRQGNDEQFF
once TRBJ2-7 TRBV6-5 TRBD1 TGTGCCAGCAGTTCCACCGGGACAGGGGGCGGCCAGTACTTC CASSSTGTGGGQYF
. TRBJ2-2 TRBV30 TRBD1 TGTGCCTGGAGGGGACAGGGGAACACCGGGGAGCTGTTTTTT CAWRGQGNTGELFF
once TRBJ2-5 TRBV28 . TGTGCCAGCAGTTTTATTAGCGACCAAGAGACCCAGTACTTC CASSFISDQETQYF
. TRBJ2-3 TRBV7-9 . TGTGCCAGCAGCTCTAGGATACTCACAGATACGCAGTATTTT CASSSRILTDTQYF
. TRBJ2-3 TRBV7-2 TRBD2 TGTGCCAGCAGCCGGACTAGCGGGGGGCTTAGCACAGATACGCAGTATTTT CASSRTSGGLSTDTQYF
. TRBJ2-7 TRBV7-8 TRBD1 TGTGCCAGCAGCTTAGGGACAGGGAACTACGAGCAGTACTTC CASSLGTGNYEQYF
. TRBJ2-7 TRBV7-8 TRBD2 TGTGCCAGCAGCACGGGACTACACTACGAGCAGTACTTC CASSTGLHYEQYF
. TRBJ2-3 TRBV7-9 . TGTGCCAGCAGTCAACCGGGAGATACGCAGTATTTT CASSQPGDTQYF
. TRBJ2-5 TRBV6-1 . TGTGCCAGCAGTGAACGGGGCAGGGTTGAGACCCAGTACTTC CASSERGRVETQYF
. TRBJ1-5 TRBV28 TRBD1 TGTGCCAGCAGCAATACAGGGGGAGGAAATCAGCCCCAGCATTTT CASSNTGGGNQPQHF
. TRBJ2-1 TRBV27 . TGTGCCAGCGCTCGGAGGGGGAGAGACAATGAGCAGTTCTTC CASARRGRDNEQFF
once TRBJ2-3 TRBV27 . TGTGCCAGCAGTTTAGGGTACGGGTTCACAGATACGCAGTATTTT CASSLGYGFTDTQYF
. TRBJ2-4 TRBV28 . TGTGCCAGCAGCGAAACGATGCTACTAGCCAAAAACATTCAGTACTTC CASSETMLLAKNIQYF
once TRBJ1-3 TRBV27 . TGTGCCAGCAGTCCCCTCGATCGAAACACCATATATTTT CASSPLDRNTIYF
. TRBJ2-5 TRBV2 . TGTGCCAGCAGTGAAGGTTTTGCGGGCGGGTCACAAGAGACCCAGTACTTC CASSEGFAGGSQETQYF
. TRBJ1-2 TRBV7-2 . TGTGCCAGCAGCTTAGCGAATCAGGTTAGGGGCTACACCTTC CASSLANQVRGYTF
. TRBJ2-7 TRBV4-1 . TGCGCCAGCAGCCAAGACGACTCCTACGAGCAGTACTTC CASSQDDSYEQYF
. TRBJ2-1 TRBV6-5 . TGTGCCAGCAGTTACACGTCGACATATCATGAGCAGTTCTTC CASSYTSTYHEQFF
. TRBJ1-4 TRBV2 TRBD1 TGTGCCAGCAGTGACCCGGGACAGGGGGACTTGGTTGAAGAAAAACTGTTTTTT CASSDPGQGDLVEEKLFF
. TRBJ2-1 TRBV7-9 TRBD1 TGTGCCAGCAGCGATCAGGGGGATGAGCAGTTCTTC CASSDQGDEQFF
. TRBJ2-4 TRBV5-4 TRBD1 TGTGCCAGCGAGGACAGGGGGCGCGAAAACATTCAGTACTTC CASEDRGRENIQYF
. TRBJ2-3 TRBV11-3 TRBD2 TGTGCCAGCAGCCCATACAGCGGGGGAGACACAGATACGCAGTATTTT CASSPYSGGDTDTQYF
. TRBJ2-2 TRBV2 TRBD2 TGTGCCAGCAGTGCACAGCGGGGGGACACCGGGGAGCTGTTTTTT CASSAQRGDTGELFF
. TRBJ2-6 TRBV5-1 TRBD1 TGCGCCAGCAGTCTACCGACAGGGGGACCTGGGGCCAACGTCCTGACTTTC CASSLPTGGPGANVLTF
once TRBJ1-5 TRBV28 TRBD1 TGTGCCACCAACCTGGTAGGGGGCGATCAGCCCCAGCATTTT CATNLVGGDQPQHF
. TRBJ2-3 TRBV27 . TGTGCCAGCAAACTCCTAGGACAGGGAACTAGCGGGTTCACAGATACGCAGTATTTT CASKLLGQGTSGFTDTQYF
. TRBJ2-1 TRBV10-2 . TGCGCCAGCAGGGTCACTTGGGATGAGCAGTTCTTC CASRVTWDEQFF
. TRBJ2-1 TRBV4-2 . TGTGCCAGCAGCCAAGTACAGACCGGGACGAACAATGAGCAGTTCTTC CASSQVQTGTNNEQFF
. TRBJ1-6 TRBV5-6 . TGTGCCAGCAGCCACTCGGGGGCTTTTTATAATTCACCCCTCCACTTT CASSHSGAFYNSPLHF
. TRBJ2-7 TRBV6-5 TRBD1 TGTGCCAGCACAGGGGGCCACGAGCAGTACTTC CASTGGHEQYF
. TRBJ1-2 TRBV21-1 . TGTGCCAGCTGCCATCCCGGCTACACCTTC CASCHPGYTF
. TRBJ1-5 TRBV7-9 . TGTGCCAGCAGCCCCACAGGATATAACAATCAGCCCCAGCATTTT CASSPTGYNNQPQHF
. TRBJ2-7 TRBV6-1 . TGTGCCAGCATTCAGGGAGGCAGGAGCTCCTACGAGCAGTACTTC CASIQGGRSSYEQYF
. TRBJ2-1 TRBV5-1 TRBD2 TGCGCCAGCAGCTTAACTAGCGGGAGTTGGATTGAGCAGTTCTTC CASSLTSGSWIEQFF
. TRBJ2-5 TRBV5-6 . TGTGCCAGCAGCTTGACTAGTTTTCTCCAAGAGACCCAGTACTTC CASSLTSFLQETQYF
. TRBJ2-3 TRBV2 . TGTGCCAGCGGGTCAGATACGCAGTATTTT CASGSDTQYF
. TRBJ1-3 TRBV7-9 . TGTGCCAGCAGCTTAGGGGGACTTGACCTTGGAAACACCATATATTTT CASSLGGLDLGNTIYF
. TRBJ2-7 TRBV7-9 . TGTGCCAGCAGCCCAATCCTCAAGGGGGGAGAGCAGTACTTC CASSPILKGGEQYF
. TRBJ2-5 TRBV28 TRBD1 TGTGCCAGCAGTGGGGACAGGAGAGAGACCCAGTACTTC CASSGDRRETQYF